These 22 T cell receptor beta chains were all obtained from the same sample, sequenced in a study of control samples from healthy donors and cancer patients. The assay was immunoSEQ multiplex PCR, and TCRdb's table has in-frame clones only and misses some. The table lists some 14,000 clones, 70% to 80% of them singletons. Sequenced input: formalin-fixed, paraffin-embedded tissue. The receptors here all came from a female donor with lung cancer.

The V and J genes are TRBV30 and TRBJ1-1, with D unresolved. The CDR3 spans 13 residues. CDR1 GTSNPN and CDR2 SVGIG come from the germline V gene (reference sequence). V lost 2 bases, J lost 2 bases, and 9 bases lay in between. The CDR3 sequence: CAWSNTRNTEAFF. The CDR3 DNA is TGTGCCTGGAGTAACACGAGAAACACTGAAGCTTTCTTT. The whole variable domain, remainder taken from reference TRBV30 and TRBJ1-1, is SQTIHQWPATLVQPVGSPLSLECTVEGTSNPNLYWYRQAAGRGLQLLFYSVGIGQISSEVPQNLSASRPQDRQFILSSKKLLLSDSGFYLCAWSNTRNTEAFFGQGTRLTVV.

V gene TRBV4-3 combines with J gene TRBJ1-1; no clear D gene. Trimming pared 0 bases from V and 4 bases from J, leaving 15 bases between. Germline V lookup: CDR1 LGHNA, CDR2 YSLEER. CDR3 length: 16 residues. This CDR3 is CASSQEVWEESTEAFF. CDR3 DNA sequence: TGCGCCAGCAGCCAAGAGGTCTGGGAGGAAAGCACTGAAGCTTTCTTT.

This sequence joins TRBV6-5 and TRBJ1-6, with D possibly TRBD1 on 6 matching bases. The CDR3 contains 14 residues. Trimming pared 1 base from V and 7 bases from J, leaving 8 bases between. Germline CDR1 and CDR2: MNHEY and SVGAGI. The CDR3 here is CASSYLQGNSPLHF. In DNA, the CDR3 is TGTGCCAGCAGTTACTTGCAGGGGAATTCACCCCTCCACTTT.

This clone qualifies as large. The V call is TRBV12-3 or TRBV12-4, the J call TRBJ2-7; the match to TRBD1 covers 10 bases. J was trimmed by 6 bases and V by 3 bases; bases with no gene match: 2. This CDR3 region has 13 residues. Written as DNA, the CDR3 is TGTGCCAGCAGTTTCTGGGACAGGGGCGAGCAGTACTTC. The encoded protein is CASSFWDRGEQYF.

The chain uses TRBV5-1 and TRBJ2-6; D is uncertain. Germline V gene data show CDR1 as SGHRS and CDR2 as YFSETQ. Trimming took 0 bases from V and 0 from J, leaving 7 bases between them. This CDR3 has 16 amino acids. The CDR3 loop is CASSLGPGSGANVLTF. CDR3 coding DNA: TGCGCCAGCAGCTTGGGCCCCGGCTCTGGGGCCAACGTCCTGACTTTC.

The chain combines TRBV5-1 with TRBJ1-2; 8 positions match TRBD1. The CDR3 sequence is 14 residues long. Germline CDR1 is SGHRS and CDR2 is YFSETQ. V was pared by 2 bases and J by 6 bases, with 6 bases of the junction left unmatched. DNA for the CDR3: TGCGCCAGCAGCTTTCAGGGGGCGTTCGATGGCTACACCTTC. This sequence encodes CASSFQGAFDGYTF.

The chain links TRBV7-2 to TRBJ2-1; D is perhaps TRBD1 (5 bases). Germline values: CDR1 SGHTA, CDR2 FQGNSA. V gave up 2 bases and J gave up 1 base, with 15 bases separating them. The CDR3 sequence is 17 residues long. The CDR3 reads CASSLRQGALSYNEQFF. DNA of the CDR3: TGTGCCAGCAGCTTACGTCAAGGGGCCCTTTCCTACAATGAGCAGTTCTTC.

This clone was seen once. CDR3 nucleotide sequence: TGCGCCAGCAGCTTGTCAGGGAATGAGCAGTTCTTC. This sequence encodes CASSLSGNEQFF. The V and J genes are TRBV5-1 and TRBJ2-1; maybe TRBD1 (5 bases). Germline CDR1 is SGHRS and CDR2 is YFSETQ. CDR3 length: 12 residues. Trimming removed 1 base from V and 7 bases from J, with 6 bases in between.

The rearrangement uses TRBV7-6 and TRBJ2-6; a weak D match, TRBD2 (6 bases). The CDR3 is 22 residues long. Germline V gene data show CDR1 as SGHVS and CDR2 as FNYEAQ. The V and J ends lost 4 bases and 0 bases respectively, with 28 bases between them. CDR3 DNA sequence: TGTGCCAGCAGCTCCTCGTCCCGGAGGGCTTTTTTTATTGGCTCTGGGGCCAACGTCCTGACTTTC. Amino acid sequence: CASSSSSRRAFFIGSGANVLTF.

The rearrangement joins TRBV9 to TRBJ1-3; perhaps TRBD1 as D (5 bases). Germline V CDR1 and CDR2: SGDLS, YYNGEE. V was shortened by 4 bases and J by 8 bases, with 22 bases between the two germline ends. The CDR3 is made up of 16 amino acids. The CDR3 DNA reads as TGTGCCAGCAGCCCCGAGACGAGGGGCCTAGGGGACACCATATATTTT. It codes for CASSPETRGLGDTIYF.

The genes are TRBV5-1 and TRBJ1-2; possibly TRBD1 for D (6 bases). The length of the CDR3 is 14 residues. Germline V CDR1 and CDR2: SGHRS, YFSETQ. V was trimmed by 0 bases and J by 4 bases, leaving 10 bases between them. CDR3 coding DNA: TGCGCCAGCAGCTTGGGACAGGCGGGCTATGGCTACACCTTC. Protein product: CASSLGQAGYGYTF.

This clone was counted once. The chain carries TRBV29-1 and TRBJ2-7; D may be TRBD1 or TRBD2 (5 bases each). This CDR3 spans 13 amino acids. The germline V gene has CDR1 SQVTM and CDR2 ANQGSEA. Trimming removed 4 bases at V and 2 bases at J, with 12 bases between. The CDR3 DNA reads TGCAGCGTTGCACGGGGCAGGGCCTACGAGCAGTACTTC. Translating gives CSVARGRAYEQYF.

J is TRBJ1-2 and V is TRBV4-3; 7 positions agree with TRBD1. Germline values: CDR1 LGHNA, CDR2 YSLEER. This CDR3 has 15 amino acids. Unmatched junction bases numbered 9, after V lost 4 bases and J lost 4 bases. CDR3 bases: TGCGCCAGCAGCCTAAGCTCCGGGACAGTCTATGGCTACACCTTC. Translating gives CASSLSSGTVYGYTF.

V gene TRBV6-5 combines with J gene TRBJ2-7, with TRBD1 identical over 12 bases. The CDR3 loop spans 15 amino acids. CDR1 MNHEY and CDR2 SVGAGI come from the germline V gene. V dropped 6 bases and J dropped 5; count of bases not matched to a gene: 8. CDR3 in DNA: TGTGCCAGCAGCCGCAGGGGGACAGGGGGCCACGAGCAGTACTTC. Translating it yields CASSRRGTGGHEQYF.

The chain links TRBV7-9 to TRBJ2-5; TRBD2 agrees at 8 bases. With V trimmed by 4 bases and J by 5 bases, 6 bases remained unmatched. CDR1 and CDR2 (germline): SEHNR, FQNEAQ (reference sequence). The CDR3 contains 14 residues. The CDR3 region is CASSSYGGAETQYF. The CDR3 nucleotides read TGTGCCAGCAGCTCATACGGGGGGGCGGAGACCCAGTACTTC. The full variable domain, its missing parts supplied by reference TRBV7-9 and TRBJ2-5, is DTGVSQNPRHKITKRGQNVTFRCDPISEHNRLYWYRQTLGQGPEFLTYFQNEAQLEKSRLLSDRFSAERPKGSFSTLEIQRTEQGDSAMYLCASSSYGGAETQYFGPGTRLLVL.

V gene TRBV3-1 (or the pseudogene TRBV3-2) combines with J gene TRBJ1-6; no firm D call. The germline V gene encodes CDR1 LGHDT and CDR2 YNNKEL (reference sequence). Trimming removed 5 bases from V and 9 bases from J, with 14 bases in between. The CDR3 runs 14 residues. CDR3 sequence: CASSSNAGSSPLHF. The CDR3 nucleotides are TGTGCCAGCAGCTCCAACGCCGGTAGTTCACCCCTCCACTTT.

The chain carries TRBV6-5 and TRBJ2-1, with a weak D call TRBD2 (5 bases). V shed 3 bases and J shed 4 bases, with 13 bases lying between them. CDR1 is MNHEY and CDR2 is SVGAGI in the germline V gene. The CDR3 sequence is 15 residues long. CDR3 nucleotide sequence: TGTGCCAGCAGTTATATGTTCGGCGGGTACAATGAGCAGTTCTTC. Translating it yields CASSYMFGGYNEQFF.

This clone counts as medium-sized (0.01 to 0.1%). The chain combines TRBV11-2 with TRBJ1-2, with a possible D match to TRBD1 (5 bases). The CDR3 contains 15 residues. V was clipped by 3 bases and J by 5 bases, with 16 bases between them. The germline V gene has CDR1 SGHAT and CDR2 FQNNGV. CDR3 sequence: CASSLPTPGGYGYTF. DNA for the CDR3: TGTGCCAGCAGCTTGCCCACCCCCGGGGGGTATGGCTACACCTTC. The entire variable domain, with the rest obtained from reference TRBV11-2 and TRBJ1-2, is as follows: EAGVAQSPRYKIIEKRQSVAFWCNPISGHATLYWYQQILGQGPKLLIQFQNNGVVDDSQLPKDRFSAERLKGVDSTLKIQPAKLEDSAVYLCASSLPTPGGYGYTFGSGTRLTVV.

The chain links TRBV7-6 to TRBJ1-1; D is ambiguous. This CDR3 region has 18 residues. Germline CDR1 and CDR2: SGHVS and FNYEAQ. V was cut by 1 base and J by 1 base, with 19 bases left in between. In DNA, the CDR3 is TGTGCCAGCAGCTTAGTGGGCATAAATACAGTCGGGAACACTGAAGCTTTCTTT. The encoded protein is CASSLVGINTVGNTEAFF.

The J gene is TRBJ2-1, the V gene TRBV5-8, with a possible D match to TRBD1 (5 bases). Germline values: CDR1 SGHTS, CDR2 YDEGEE. Trimming stripped 2 bases from V and 4 bases from J, with 10 bases between. The CDR3 totals 14 residues. DNA for the CDR3: TGTGCCAGCAGCTTCACAGGCGCATACAATGAGCAGTTCTTC. As protein: CASSFTGAYNEQFF.

The chain combines TRBV14 with TRBJ1-6; D not certain. Germline V gene sequence: CDR1 SGHDN, CDR2 FVKESK. CDR3 length: 11 residues. With 2 bases removed from V and 14 bases from J, the gap between germline ends came to 7 bases. The CDR3 bases are TGTGCCAGCAGCCAATTCGGGACCCTCCACTTT. Protein sequence: CASSQFGTLHF.

The chain joins TRBV25-1 to TRBJ2-5, with 7 bases matching TRBD2. The CDR3 is made up of 16 amino acids. The V gene end was trimmed by 5 bases and the J gene end by 3 bases; junction bases not matched to a gene: 12. CDR1 and CDR2 from the germline V gene are MGHDK and SYGVNS. This CDR3 is CASSREGGKGKETQYF. In nucleotides, the CDR3 is TGTGCCAGCAGTAGGGAGGGAGGGAAAGGAAAAGAGACCCAGTACTTC.